This TCR beta chain derives from a study of cytomegalovirus exposure and HLA in healthy donors. Points from the study as a whole: Certain sequence variants were highly shared and formed a cluster, and this cluster was likely a sequencing artifact. Productive rates of about 87% or about 30% were seen for most TCR beta V segments in an earlier analysis. Sequences of the TCR beta chain were said to predict the HLA-A and HLA-B alleles of most subjects accurately. Most TCRs appeared rarely, but some public TCRs recurred in many donors.

V lost 3 bases and J 1 base, leaving 7 bases between the germline ends. CDR3 length: 13 residues. Per the germline V gene, CDR1 is SGHNT and CDR2 is YYREEE (reference sequence). About this clone itself: What it recognizes is unknown.

Primers: 60 Vbeta forward and 13 Jbeta reverse. Generated by immunoSEQ multiplex PCR, the TCRdb table keeps only in-frame clones and is missing some. The table records approximately 51,000 clones, about 72% of them present only once. The chain joins TRBV5-4 to TRBJ2-5; perhaps TRBD1 as D (6 bases). Sequencing was done on a sample of PBMCs. This receptor was obtained from a man younger than 40 in good health and CMV-seronegative. In DNA, the CDR3 is TGTGCCAGCAGCTGGGACACCCAAGAGACCCAGTACTTC. It encodes CASSWDTQETQYF.